This TCR beta chain originates from a study of identical twins (dated by TCRdb to the mid-2010s). Looking at the study overall: To test whether fetal clonotypes persist, the study used deep sequencing on TCR alpha and beta repertoires from monozygotic twins, unrelated adults of various ages, and cord blood. Replicate twin experiments were performed at different times using different library preparation protocols to rule out contamination.

As to this clonotype: Its antigen remains undetermined. Base qualities are not at hand, and no much larger clone is one base apart.

For CDR1 and CDR2, the germline V gene lists SGHTA and FQGNSA. From the cysteine up to the phenylalanine, the CDR3 has a length of 18 residues. CDR3 DNA only is kept here, 54 bases in frame from base 1. Clipping removes 0 bases from V and 2 bases from J, with 2 as the unmatched junction base count. Only healthy Caucasian donors were included. Three pairs of female monozygotic twins, all aged roughly 18 to 30 years, were included in the twin cohort. Miltenyi CD45RO+ enrichment and human naive T-cell isolation kits were used to isolate memory (CD45RO+) and naive T cells from PBMC. Library generation was performed with 5' RACE. The data were produced on an Illumina HiSeq 2000. A universal primer binding site was added through template switching, and the final cDNA carried a unique molecular identifier so that TCR cDNA molecules could be counted accurately. Specific primers in the conserved constant-segment region were used to synthesize first-strand cDNA for TCR alpha and beta chains. To control for contamination, every cDNA library was double barcoded, receiving both a SMART-Mk sample barcode and Illumina barcodes. TruSeq adapter sequences and Illumina sample barcodes were added in two successive PCR steps. TCR alpha and beta cDNA libraries were sequenced on the Illumina HiSeq platform with custom primers. The published analysis was carried out like this. MiGEC processed the raw reads to extract unique molecular identifiers, while MiXCR was used to determine the CDR3 positions. For each individual, recombination models were inferred using an EM algorithm with the repgenHMM and IGoR tools. The tcR package in R was used for shared clonotype analysis, with sharing normalized by the product of cloneset sizes. To study raw recombination without the effects of thymic and clonal selection, out-of-frame nonproductive sequences were analyzed. The raw public reads went through TCRdb reprocessing: fastp at Q25, MiXCR clone calling, in-frame beta chains kept. Every distinct CDR3 protein forms one entry, paired with its most common genes and DNA. The V and J calls follow TCRdb's processing rather than the paper's. The sample has 200,000 to 250,000 distinct CDR3 sequences on record, roughly 7% of them singletons. The top ten constitute approximately 3.7% of the sample.

The investigation overall reported the following: The excess sharing between twins in beta out-of-frame sequences was weaker because fewer shared sequences reduced the signal-to-noise ratio. Out-of-frame TCR alpha sharing in monozygotic twins was systematically underestimated by recombination models, whereas sharing between unrelated individuals was in agreement with the recombination models. Invariant T cells such as MAIT and iNKT could partly confound zero-insertion analyses, though diverse VJ usage argued against this for most clonotypes. Compared with coincidental sharing between unrelated individuals, out-of-frame TCR alpha sequences shared between twins had an excess of sequences with low generation probability. Because the same donors could not be followed over many years, the conclusions depended on cross-sectional statistical analysis. Fewer insertions were carried by abundant cord blood beta clonotypes, a similar but weaker trend appeared in young adult naive repertoires, and no such trend appeared in memory repertoires.

These data also featured in a second study, about yellow fever vaccine responses in identical twins. As noted in the second study: According to the authors, the vaccine-induced T cell response in identical twins seemed to be partly convergent and partly specific to each individual. In the study, vaccine-responding T cell clones were precisely tracked in identical twins.

Sample: memory (CD45RO+) T cells sorted from blood. In light of the paper, this sample's cell subset or site label describes: CD45RO+ enriched T cells. This TCR came from a woman aged 18-29 years in good health. The receptor chain draws on TRBV7-2 and TRBJ2-1; 15 central nucleotides agree with TRBD2. CDR3 region: CASSLAWTSGRAYNEQFF. Here is the DNA: TGTGCCAGCAGCTTAGCGTGGACTAGCGGGAGGGCCTACAATGAGCAGTTCTTC.